This TCR beta chain is drawn from a study of cytomegalovirus exposure and HLA in healthy donors. The CDR3 spans 13 residues. The V end was cut by 1 base, the J end by 6 bases, with 6 bases between. Germline loops: CDR1 SGHTA, CDR2 FQGNSA. For this clone: The antigen is unknown.

Profiling relied on immunoSEQ multiplex PCR, and the TCRdb table lists in-frame clones only, not all of them. The sample contains 55,000 to 80,000 clones, about 94% of which appear only once. General study findings and limits: It was found in a later analysis that first-cohort TCR clusters tended to co-occur in the 120 validation repertoires.

Sample: PBMCs. This sequence joins TRBV7-2 and TRBJ2-2; D not certain. The source is a young man in good health and CMV-seropositive. DNA for the CDR3: TGTGCCAGCAGCTTAGTAACGGCCGGGGAGCTGTTTTTT. It specifies CASSLVTAGELFF.